Each of the 10 T cell receptor beta chains below was sequenced from the same sample in a study of identical twins. TCRdb reanalysed the 5' RACE reads using MiXCR and keeps one entry per CDR3 protein. Among around 530,000 distinct CDR3 sequences, over 12% were seen once, and the ten largest hold about 0.47%. Another study also made use of these data, one on yellow fever vaccine responses in identical twins.

The sample was CD4+ T cells sorted from blood. The source of these receptors is a woman under 30 in good health.

The table lists this clonotype with a few counts. V usage is TRBV10-3 and J usage is TRBJ2-1; D possibly corresponds to TRBD1 (6 bases). Between the trimmed V and J ends, which lost 10 bases and 2 bases, there was a span of 12 bases. This CDR3 has 13 amino acids. Germline lookup yields CDR1 ENHRY and CDR2 SYGVKD. CDR3 protein: CATGQLTYNEQFF. Written as DNA, the CDR3 is TGTGCCACCGGACAGTTAACCTACAATGAGCAGTTCTTC.

The rearrangement uses TRBV7-9 and TRBJ2-4, with D possibly TRBD2 on 6 matching bases. Trimming left V 4 bases short and J 0 bases short, with 13 bases between. CDR1 and CDR2 (germline): SEHNR, FQNEAQ (reference sequence). CDR3 length: 16 residues. For the CDR3, the DNA is TGTGCCAGCAGCTCGCCAGGGACTCTAGCCAAAAACATTCAGTACTTC. Translation: CASSSPGTLAKNIQYF.

In this sample, this clonotype turned up a few times. The chain uses TRBV28 and TRBJ2-7; possible D gene TRBD2, 6 bases. CDR3 length: 13 residues. Trimming took 5 bases from V and 4 from J, leaving 12 bases between them. The germline V gene encodes CDR1 MDHEN and CDR2 SYDVKM. The CDR3 nucleotides read TGTGCCAGCAGTCCGTTCGGGACTTACGAGCAGTACTTC. It is translated as CASSPFGTYEQYF.

This rearrangement joins TRBV12-3 or TRBV12-4 to TRBJ2-3, with TRBD2 as a possible D gene (6 bases). V shed 6 bases and J shed 0 bases, with 13 bases lying between them. The CDR3 contains 15 residues. For the CDR3, the DNA is TGTGCCAGCAGGACCCCGCTAGCGAGCACAGATACGCAGTATTTT. Protein sequence: CASRTPLASTDTQYF.

In its sample, this clonotype was seen a few times. The rearrangement uses TRBV10-3 and TRBJ1-6; no definite D call. In germline, CDR1 is ENHRY, CDR2 SYGVKD. V lost 4 bases to trimming and J lost 10 bases, with 11 bases between them. This CDR3 spans 13 amino acids. This CDR3 reads CAISGGVPSPLHF. Written as DNA, the CDR3 is TGTGCCATCAGTGGCGGGGTCCCCTCACCCCTCCACTTT.

This clonotype was found a few times. V is TRBV10-3 and J is TRBJ2-7; 7 positions agree with TRBD1. Germline-derived CDR1 and CDR2 are ENHRY and SYGVKD. The CDR3 is made up of 12 amino acids. V lost 11 bases and J lost 7; bases outside the gene matches: 11. The CDR3 here is CASQGESREQYF. The CDR3 region has the DNA TGTGCCTCCCAGGGGGAATCGAGGGAGCAGTACTTC.

This clonotype was picked up a small number of times. The chain combines TRBV5-1 with TRBJ2-4; TRBD2 matches 7 bases. V trimming: 0 bases; J trimming: 1 base; junction bases outside the gene matches: 7. Germline CDR1 and CDR2: SGHRS and YFSETQ. The CDR3 is made up of 17 amino acids. Here the CDR3 reads CASSLAREGAAKNIQYF. The CDR3 DNA sequence: TGCGCCAGCAGCTTGGCCAGGGAGGGCGCCGCCAAAAACATTCAGTACTTC.

This clonotype was counted at least ten times. J is TRBJ1-1 and V is TRBV2, with D possibly TRBD1 on 5 matching bases. The CDR3 extends over 13 amino acids. Germline V CDR1 and CDR2: SNHLY, FYNNEI. The ends were cut back, 3 bases at V and 2 bases at J, with 7 bases in the middle. DNA of the CDR3: TGTGCCAGCAGTGATCAGGGAAACACTGAAGCTTTCTTT. Its protein product is CASSDQGNTEAFF.

Only a few counts were recorded for this clonotype. The V call is TRBV12-3 or TRBV12-4, the J call TRBJ1-2; D perhaps matches TRBD1 (5 bases). Trimming cost V 6 bases and J 4 bases, with 18 bases left between them. The CDR3 loop spans 15 amino acids. CDR3 DNA: TGTGCCAGCAGCCCCCTTACGGGGCTTGGCTATGGCTACACCTTC. This gives the protein CASSPLTGLGYGYTF.

The chain uses TRBV6-5 and TRBJ2-4; TRBD2 matches at 7 bases. Trimming took 4 bases from V and 0 from J; bases not matched to a gene: 9. This CDR3 spans 17 amino acids. Germline-derived CDR1 and CDR2 are MNHEY and SVGAGI. In DNA, the CDR3 is TGTGCCAGCAGTTCCGCCGGGAGGACACTAGCCAAAAACATTCAGTACTTC. It encodes CASSSAGRTLAKNIQYF.